These 25 T cell receptor beta chains were all obtained from the same sample, sequenced in a study of blood T cell repertoires in COVID-19. Sequencing was performed with immunoSEQ multiplex PCR; in TCRdb, only in-frame clones are kept and a portion is missing. The sample records about 320,000 clones, about 90% being singletons. Sequencing was carried out using PBMCs or T cells enriched from blood (not recorded which). Receptor source: a man aged 30-40 years who had recovered from COVID-19.

This chain uses TRBV6-8 with TRBJ2-4; the match to TRBD2 covers 10 bases. Germline V gives CDR1 MNHGY, CDR2 SAAAGT. CDR3 length: 21 amino acids. Trimming at V came to 2 bases and at J to 0 bases, leaving 16 bases not matched to a gene. CDR3 sequence reads: CASSYRTCPAGGILAKNIQYF. The CDR3 coding sequence is TGTGCCAGCAGTTACCGGACTTGCCCAGCGGGGGGGATACTAGCCAAAAACATTCAGTACTTC.

The chain links TRBV2 to TRBJ1-3; D ambiguous. Germline V lookup: CDR1 SNHLY, CDR2 FYNNEI. Trimming took 7 bases from V and 9 from J, leaving 10 bases between them. The CDR3 runs 11 residues. The CDR3 DNA sequence: TGTGCCAGCACCCGGGTAGGCACCATATATTTT. Protein: CASTRVGTIYF.

The chain links TRBV2 to TRBJ1-4, with D uncertain. The CDR3 loop spans 12 amino acids. V lost 3 bases, J lost 11 bases, and 10 bases lay in between. From germline, CDR1 is SNHLY and CDR2 FYNNEI. CDR3 in amino acids: CASSEEVSKLFF. DNA of the CDR3: TGTGCCAGCAGTGAGGAGGTCTCGAAACTGTTTTTT.

The rearrangement uses TRBV30 and TRBJ1-2; 8 bases agree with TRBD1. Losses at the gene ends were 3 bases for V and 8 bases for J; bases not matched to a gene: 8. CDR1 is GTSNPN, CDR2 SVGIG, per germline (reference sequence). The CDR3 covers 13 residues. The chain's CDR3 is CAWRLQGAGGYTF. The CDR3 nucleotides are TGTGCCTGGAGACTCCAGGGGGCGGGCGGCTACACCTTC.

The chain carries TRBV11-2 and TRBJ1-5; the match to TRBD1 covers 8 bases. V dropped 5 bases and J dropped 7; count of bases not matched to a gene: 16. CDR1 and CDR2 from the germline V gene are SGHAT and FQNNGV. This CDR3 spans 17 amino acids. CDR3 nucleotide sequence: TGTGCCAGCAGCCCCGTCCTTGGCAGGGGGCAGGGGCAGCCCCAGCATTTT. Protein: CASSPVLGRGQGQPQHF. Complete variable domain (other parts from reference TRBV11-2 and TRBJ1-5): EAGVAQSPRYKIIEKRQSVAFWCNPISGHATLYWYQQILGQGPKLLIQFQNNGVVDDSQLPKDRFSAERLKGVDSTLKIQPAKLEDSAVYLCASSPVLGRGQGQPQHFGDGTRLSIL.

V usage is TRBV5-4 and J usage is TRBJ1-2; the D is unclear. The V end was cut by 0 bases, the J end by 8 bases, with 17 bases between. The CDR3 spans 15 residues. From germline, CDR1 is SGHNT and CDR2 YYREEE (reference sequence). The chain's CDR3 is CASSLAPLSSFGYTF. The CDR3 DNA sequence: TGTGCCAGCAGCTTGGCCCCACTGTCATCCTTCGGCTACACCTTC.

This clone turned up a few times. This CDR3 is CASSPFAGNTIYF. In DNA form, the CDR3 reads TGTGCCAGCAGTCCCTTCGCTGGAAACACCATATATTTT. The chain recombines TRBV28 with TRBJ1-3; D ambiguous. Deletions cut 5 bases from V and 2 bases from J, with 7 bases between. CDR1 MDHEN and CDR2 SYDVKM come from the germline V gene. There are 13 residues in the CDR3.

J is TRBJ2-3 and V is TRBV20-1; D unresolved. The CDR3 loop spans 14 amino acids. V shed 3 bases and J shed 7 bases, with 17 bases lying between them. Germline assignment: CDR1 DFQATT and CDR2 SNEGSKA (reference sequence). DNA of the CDR3: TGCAGTGCTAGTGGGCTAGTATCCGGAAATACGCAGTATTTT. Protein: CSASGLVSGNTQYF.

This chain links TRBV5-1 with TRBJ2-3, with TRBD2 matching over 12 bases. Germline CDR1 and CDR2: SGHRS and YFSETQ. V shed 0 bases, J shed 1 base, and the junction held 3 bases outside the gene matches. This CDR3 has 17 amino acids. The CDR3 reads CASSLAPSGGGTDTQYF. For the CDR3, the DNA is TGCGCCAGCAGCTTGGCCCCTAGCGGGGGGGGCACAGATACGCAGTATTTT.

V gene TRBV5-1 combines with J gene TRBJ1-1, with TRBD1 identical over 9 bases. This CDR3 is built from 14 residues. Germline CDR1 reads SGHRS; CDR2 reads YFSETQ. Germline trimming cut 2 bases from V and 7 bases from J; bases unmatched to any gene: 6. CDR3 protein: CASSFTGTGLEAFF. DNA of the CDR3: TGCGCCAGCAGCTTCACCGGGACAGGGCTTGAAGCTTTCTTT.

The chain is built from TRBV15 and TRBJ2-5; TRBD1 matches 8 bases. The germline CDR1 and CDR2 sequences are LNHNV and YYDKDF (reference sequence). This CDR3 has 14 residues. Trimming took 4 bases from V and 5 from J; bases not matched to a gene: 6. CDR3 in DNA: TGTGCCACCAGCAAACGACAGGGGACGGAGACCCAGTACTTC. Its protein product is CATSKRQGTETQYF.

This chain's CDR3 is CASSWTEYEQYF. CDR3 DNA: TGTGCCAGCAGCTGGACAGAATACGAGCAGTACTTC. The gene calls are TRBV28 and TRBJ2-7; D may be TRBD1 (6 bases). CDR3 size: 12 residues. Trimming shortened V by 6 bases and J by 4 bases, and 10 bases separated the two germline ends. CDR1 MDHEN and CDR2 SYDVKM come from the germline V gene.

The chain joins TRBV5-1 to TRBJ2-1; 9 nucleotides align to TRBD2. V trimming: 4 bases; J trimming: 3 bases; junction bases outside the gene matches: 11. The CDR3 has 17 amino acids. Germline V CDR1 and CDR2: SGHRS, YFSETQ. CDR3 sequence (DNA): TGCGCCAGCAGCACCGTACCGGGCGGGGGGGGCTACAATGAGCAGTTCTTC. It encodes CASSTVPGGGGYNEQFF.

The V gene is TRBV5-5, the J gene TRBJ1-2, with D perhaps TRBD1 (6 bases). In germline, CDR1 is SGHKS, CDR2 YYEKEE (reference sequence). This CDR3 spans 15 amino acids. The V and J ends lost 1 base and 0 bases respectively, with 10 bases between them. This CDR3 is CASSLRPGANYGYTF. The CDR3 DNA reads as TGTGCCAGCAGCTTGAGGCCAGGGGCTAACTATGGCTACACCTTC.

The chain recombines TRBV9 with TRBJ2-3, with 9 bases that match TRBD2. The germline V gene encodes CDR1 SGDLS and CDR2 YYNGEE. Losses at the gene ends were 3 bases for V and 2 bases for J; bases not matched to a gene: 4. This CDR3 spans 15 amino acids. The CDR3 DNA reads TGTGCCAGCAGCGCCGGGACTAGCACCACAGATACGCAGTATTTT. The encoded protein is CASSAGTSTTDTQYF.

J is TRBJ2-5 and V is TRBV2; unclear D gene. The germline CDR1 and CDR2 sequences are SNHLY and FYNNEI. V was cut by 7 bases and J by 2 bases, with 20 bases left in between. The CDR3 length is 16 residues. CDR3 DNA: TGTGCCAGCACTTCCCCCCCGGTCCGAGCACAAGAGACCCAGTACTTC. This codes for CASTSPPVRAQETQYF. Combining the CDR3 with reference TRBV2 and TRBJ2-5 gives the whole variable domain EPEVTQTPSHQVTQMGQEVILRCVPISNHLYFYWYRQILGQKVEFLVSFYNNEISEKSEIFDDQFSVERPDGSNFTLKIRSTKLEDSAMYFCASTSPPVRAQETQYFGPGTRLLVL.

The CDR3 spells CAGGTGGNQPQHF. The CDR3 nucleotides read TGTGCCGGGGGGACAGGGGGCAATCAGCCCCAGCATTTT. This chain joins TRBV30 and TRBJ1-5; 10 bases align to TRBD1. Per germline, CDR1 GTSNPN and CDR2 SVGIG (reference sequence). CDR3 size: 13 residues. V gave up 8 bases and J gave up 2 bases; unmatched junction bases: 3.

This chain links TRBV7-2 with TRBJ1-1, with 12 bases lining up with TRBD1. The germline gives CDR1 SGHTA, CDR2 FQGNSA. The CDR3 spans 15 residues. With 4 bases clipped from V and 11 bases from J, the junction kept 11 bases outside the gene matches. The DNA of the CDR3 is TGTGCCAGCAGCTCCCCCCCCGGGACAGGGGGCAGGGCTTTCTTT. Protein product: CASSSPPGTGGRAFF.

This rearrangement joins TRBV6-5 to TRBJ2-7, with 11 bases identical to TRBD2. The CDR3 loop spans 15 amino acids. After removal of 8 bases from V and 6 bases from J, the junction contained 12 bases not matched to a gene. The germline V gene has CDR1 MNHEY and CDR2 SVGAGI. In nucleotides, the CDR3 is TGTGCCAGCGCTTCGCATTTAGCGGGGGGGGGCGAGCAGTACTTC. Translation: CASASHLAGGGEQYF.

The rearrangement uses TRBV7-2 and TRBJ2-5; perhaps TRBD2 as D (5 bases). This CDR3 has 15 residues. Per the germline V gene, CDR1 is SGHTA and CDR2 is FQGNSA. With 1 base removed from V and 5 bases from J, the gap between germline ends came to 14 bases. CDR3: CASSLEAGVGETQYF. Written as DNA, the CDR3 is TGTGCCAGCAGCTTAGAGGCGGGCGTGGGGGAGACCCAGTACTTC. Drawing the rest from reference TRBV7-2 and TRBJ2-5, the complete variable domain is GAGVSQSPSNKVTEKGKDVELRCDPISGHTALYWYRQSLGQGLEFLIYFQGNSAPDKSGLPSDRFSAERTGGSVSTLTIQRTQQEDSAVYLCASSLEAGVGETQYFGPGTRLLVL.

The rearrangement uses TRBV7-9 and TRBJ2-7, with TRBD2 identical over 11 bases. The junction had 5 bases not matched to a gene; V was cut back by 2 bases and J by 2 bases. Germline CDR1 reads SEHNR; CDR2 reads FQNEAQ (reference sequence). This CDR3 region has 16 residues. In DNA form, the CDR3 reads TGTGCCAGCAGCTTACTGACTAGCGGGGAAACCTACGAGCAGTACTTC. It translates to CASSLLTSGETYEQYF.

V gene TRBV6-5 combines with J gene TRBJ1-1; a weak D match, TRBD1 (6 bases). Germline V gene sequence: CDR1 MNHEY, CDR2 SVGAGI. The CDR3 consists of 15 residues. V lost 0 bases and J 4 bases, leaving 12 bases between the germline ends. The CDR3 sequence: CASSYSWTVGTEAFF. CDR3 DNA: TGTGCCAGCAGTTACTCGTGGACAGTTGGCACTGAAGCTTTCTTT.

The chain carries TRBV2 and TRBJ1-6; tentative D call: TRBD1 (6 bases). The CDR3 covers 13 residues. Germline lookup yields CDR1 SNHLY and CDR2 FYNNEI. V lost 6 bases to trimming and J lost 10 bases, with 13 bases between them. The CDR3 loop reads CASSRQVFSPLHF. The DNA for the CDR3 is TGTGCCAGCAGCCGACAGGTGTTCTCACCCCTCCACTTT.

The chain combines TRBV2 with TRBJ1-3; D gene unclear. The CDR3 is 17 residues long. V was trimmed by 3 bases and J by 0 bases, leaving 15 bases between them. CDR1 is SNHLY and CDR2 is FYNNEI in the germline V gene. CDR3: CASSEASGTLSGNTIYF. The CDR3 nucleotides are TGTGCCAGCAGTGAGGCCTCAGGTACTCTCTCTGGAAACACCATATATTTT.

As concerns this clone: The junction differs from germline at one of its ends, possibly a read error. The chain joins TRBV18 to TRBJ1-2; perhaps TRBD1 as D (6 bases). CDR3 size: 13 residues. Germline CDR1 and CDR2: KGHSH and LQKENI. The DNA for the CDR3 is TGTGCCAGCTCGCCACTACCAAAACAGGGTTCTTTATTC. Translating gives CASSPLPKQGSLF.